This record covers a single T cell receptor beta chain. Its target is not known. At the DNA level, this CDR3 is encoded by other sequences in the same sample as well. This entry belongs to a study of cytomegalovirus exposure and HLA in healthy donors. Study at large: When fewer than 400 donors were genotyped, roughly four fifths of them were found to fall in the Caucasian-associated ancestry cluster.

The study sampled nominally healthy donors, though unrecorded immune exposures were likely. Primers: 60 Vbeta forward and 13 Jbeta reverse. The repertoire was sequenced with immunoSEQ multiplex PCR; TCRdb's copy has only in-frame clones and lacks some. The sample comprises roughly 120,000 clones, 65% to 90% of which are singletons, and around 3% rests with the top ten. From germline, CDR1 is SGHRS and CDR2 YFSETQ. This CDR3 has 14 amino acids. V was clipped by 2 bases and J by 5 bases; unmatched bases: 5. Study-level findings and limits: Earlier findings revealed that most TCR beta V segments proved productive either about 90% or about 30% of the time. By HLA locus, TCR association rates varied in a later analysis, with DRB1 showing the most and HLA-C the fewest.

This chain uses TRBV5-1 with TRBJ1-1; 8 bases match TRBD1. The sequenced sample was PBMCs. The clonotype comes from a young woman in good health and CMV-seropositive. The CDR3 protein is CASSLGQGGTEAFF. Written as DNA, the CDR3 is TGCGCCAGCAGCTTAGGACAGGGAGGTACTGAAGCTTTCTTT. The full variable domain, in which reference TRBV5-1 and TRBJ1-1 provide the parts outside the CDR3, is KAGVTQTPRYLIKTRGQQVTLSCSPISGHRSVSWYQQTPGQGLQFLFEYFSETQRNKGNFPGRFSGRQFSNSRSEMNVSTLELGDSALYLCASSLGQGGTEAFFGQGTRLTVV.